The clone carrying this T cell receptor beta chain was observed a handful of times. Its antigen is not known. The same CDR3 is also encoded by other DNA sequences in this sample. This sample is drawn from a study of beta chain features in type 1 diabetes. The authors reverse transcribed all of the isolated RNA, so sequencing captured expressed TCRB transcripts. TCRdb's table, derived via immunoSEQ multiplex PCR, lists solely in-frame clones and lacks some. The data show 120,000 to 150,000 clones, 6.5% to 8.5% seen once. Study findings and constraints: Resolution of whether HLA type affects TCRB rearrangement was not achieved here.

Germline V gives CDR1 KGHSH, CDR2 LQKENI. V shed 9 bases and J 3 bases; nucleotides not matched to a gene: 4. This CDR3 has 13 amino acids. The V gene is TRBV18, the J gene TRBJ1-1, with 10 bases identical to TRBD1. This sequence originates from a woman in her 30s in good health. The material sequenced was central memory CD4+ T cells from blood. The CDR3 here is CASSGTGDTEAFF. Written as DNA, the CDR3 is TGTGCCAGTTCCGGGACAGGGGACACTGAAGCTTTCTTT.